Listed below are T cell receptor beta chains from one sample, sequenced in a study of blood T cell repertoires in COVID-19. The table came from immunoSEQ multiplex PCR; TCRdb's copy has only in-frame clones and leaves some out. The table shows 250,000 to 300,000 clones, with approximately 84% occurring only once. Input material: PBMCs or T cells enriched from blood (not recorded which). The source is a woman aged 50 to 60 who had been exposed to COVID-19. CDR3s include the opening cysteine and the closing phenylalanine or tryptophan. The D gene is left open where the match is weak. The size field is filled for only some rows; it gives once, few, many or a size class.

J gene: TRBJ2-6; D gene: TRBD1; V gene: TRBV19; clone size: NA; CDR3 protein: CASTTRTGMAGANVLTF; CDR3 DNA: TGTGCCAGTACCACAAGGACAGGGATGGCTGGGGCCAACGTCCTGACTTTC
J gene: TRBJ2-2; D gene: NA; V gene: TRBV7-8; clone size: NA; CDR3 protein: CASSLGRHTGELFF; CDR3 DNA: TGTGCCAGCAGCTTGGGCAGACACACCGGGGAGCTGTTTTTT
J gene: TRBJ1-2; D gene: TRBD1; V gene: TRBV18; clone size: NA; CDR3 protein: CASSAQGESYGYTF; CDR3 DNA: TGTGCCAGCTCCGCACAGGGGGAGAGCTATGGCTACACCTTC
J gene: TRBJ2-3; D gene: TRBD1; V gene: TRBV28; clone size: NA; CDR3 protein: CASSPAPGTGDTDTQYF; CDR3 DNA: TGTGCCAGCAGTCCCGCCCCCGGGACAGGGGACACAGATACGCAGTATTTT
J gene: TRBJ1-4; D gene: NA; V gene: TRBV18; clone size: NA; CDR3 protein: CASSPLAGNRNEKLFF; CDR3 DNA: TGTGCCAGCTCACCCTTAGCGGGGAATCGAAATGAAAAACTGTTTTTT
J gene: TRBJ1-1; D gene: TRBD1; V gene: TRBV28; clone size: NA; CDR3 protein: CASNPTGTGNTEAFF; CDR3 DNA: TGTGCCAGCAATCCAACCGGGACAGGGAACACTGAAGCTTTCTTT
J gene: TRBJ2-7; D gene: TRBD1; V gene: TRBV5-1; clone size: NA; CDR3 protein: CASSSLTGSRDEQYF; CDR3 DNA: TGCGCCAGCAGCAGCCTGACAGGGTCCCGGGACGAGCAGTACTTC
J gene: TRBJ1-1; D gene: TRBD1; V gene: TRBV28; clone size: NA; CDR3 protein: CASSLRGDRVNTEAFF; CDR3 DNA: TGTGCCAGCAGTTTAAGAGGGGACAGGGTGAACACTGAAGCTTTCTTT
J gene: TRBJ1-1; D gene: TRBD1; V gene: TRBV9; clone size: NA; CDR3 protein: CASSASGQKGTEAFF; CDR3 DNA: TGTGCCAGCAGCGCCTCGGGACAGAAAGGGACTGAAGCTTTCTTT
J gene: TRBJ1-2; D gene: NA; V gene: TRBV5-5; clone size: NA; CDR3 protein: CASSFGVGGALYGYTF; CDR3 DNA: TGTGCCAGCAGCTTCGGGGTTGGAGGGGCCCTCTATGGCTACACCTTC
J gene: TRBJ1-2; D gene: NA; V gene: TRBV6-4; clone size: NA; CDR3 protein: CASSDASWSGGYTF; CDR3 DNA: TGTGCCAGCAGTGACGCCAGTTGGTCGGGTGGCTACACCTTC
J gene: TRBJ1-4; D gene: NA; V gene: TRBV5-6; clone size: NA; CDR3 protein: CASSLADTEKLFF; CDR3 DNA: TGTGCCAGCAGCTTGGCGGACACTGAAAAACTGTTTTTT
J gene: TRBJ2-6; D gene: NA; V gene: TRBV29-1; clone size: NA; CDR3 protein: CSVAGTFSGANVLTF; CDR3 DNA: TGCAGCGTTGCAGGTACCTTCTCTGGGGCCAACGTCCTGACTTTC
J gene: TRBJ1-2; D gene: TRBD1; V gene: TRBV24-1; clone size: NA; CDR3 protein: CATSDTKGAGGYTF; CDR3 DNA: TGTGCCACCAGTGATACCAAGGGGGCGGGTGGCTACACCTTC
J gene: TRBJ2-2; D gene: NA; V gene: TRBV6-5; clone size: NA; CDR3 protein: CASRLQGSGPGELFF; CDR3 DNA: TGTGCCAGCAGATTACAGGGCTCGGGCCCCGGGGAGCTGTTTTTT
J gene: TRBJ2-5; D gene: NA; V gene: TRBV24-1; clone size: NA; CDR3 protein: CATSDFYREGGQETQYF; CDR3 DNA: TGTGCCACCAGTGATTTCTACAGGGAAGGTGGCCAAGAGACCCAGTACTTC
J gene: TRBJ1-6; D gene: TRBD1; V gene: TRBV6-2/TRBV6-3; clone size: NA; CDR3 protein: CASSRQGTTSSSPLHF; CDR3 DNA: TGTGCCAGCAGTCGACAGGGGACCACAAGTAGTTCACCCCTCCACTTT
J gene: TRBJ2-7; D gene: NA; V gene: TRBV7-9; clone size: NA; CDR3 protein: CASSPLSAGEQYF; CDR3 DNA: TGTGCCAGCAGCCCCCTTAGTGCGGGCGAGCAGTACTTC
J gene: TRBJ2-1; D gene: NA; V gene: TRBV19; clone size: NA; CDR3 protein: CASTERNEQFF; CDR3 DNA: TGTGCCAGTACAGAGCGCAATGAGCAGTTCTTC
J gene: TRBJ1-5; D gene: NA; V gene: TRBV18; clone size: NA; CDR3 protein: CASSRGGQSNQPQHF; CDR3 DNA: TGTGCCAGCTCGCGAGGAGGACAGAGCAATCAGCCCCAGCATTTT
J gene: TRBJ2-6; D gene: NA; V gene: TRBV2; clone size: once; CDR3 protein: CASSWSSGANVLTF; CDR3 DNA: TGTGCCAGCAGCTGGAGTTCGGGGGCCAACGTCCTGACTTTC
J gene: TRBJ1-4; D gene: NA; V gene: TRBV10-3; clone size: NA; CDR3 protein: CAISGRGEKLFF; CDR3 DNA: TGTGCCATCAGTGGCCGAGGAGAAAAACTGTTTTTT
J gene: TRBJ1-2; D gene: NA; V gene: TRBV4-2; clone size: NA; CDR3 protein: CASSQDVRYGYTF; CDR3 DNA: TGTGCCAGCAGCCAAGATGTCAGGTATGGCTACACCTTC
J gene: TRBJ1-1; D gene: NA; V gene: TRBV6-6; clone size: NA; CDR3 protein: CASTGLREAFF; CDR3 DNA: TGTGCCAGCACTGGACTTCGGGAAGCTTTCTTT
J gene: TRBJ2-5; D gene: TRBD2; V gene: TRBV7-2; clone size: NA; CDR3 protein: CASSLDGRGGQETQYF; CDR3 DNA: TGTGCCAGCAGCTTAGATGGGCGGGGGGGACAGGAGACCCAGTACTTC
J gene: TRBJ1-3; D gene: NA; V gene: TRBV2; clone size: NA; CDR3 protein: CASSLLRQANGNTIYF; CDR3 DNA: TGTGCCAGCTCTCTTTTAAGACAGGCCAATGGAAACACCATATATTTT
J gene: TRBJ1-1; D gene: NA; V gene: TRBV15; clone size: NA; CDR3 protein: CATNSRRGTEAFF; CDR3 DNA: TGTGCCACCAACAGCCGGAGGGGCACTGAAGCTTTCTTT
J gene: TRBJ1-3; D gene: NA; V gene: TRBV2; clone size: once; CDR3 protein: CASDRGNSGNTIYF; CDR3 DNA: TGTGCCAGCGACCGGGGGAATTCTGGAAACACCATATATTTT
J gene: TRBJ1-5; D gene: NA; V gene: TRBV19; clone size: NA; CDR3 protein: CASSLQGPAYSNQPQHF; CDR3 DNA: TGTGCCAGTAGCCTACAGGGCCCAGCTTATAGCAATCAGCCCCAGCATTTT
J gene: TRBJ1-2; D gene: TRBD1; V gene: TRBV5-1; clone size: NA; CDR3 protein: CASSLGDREEYGYTF; CDR3 DNA: TGCGCCAGCAGCTTGGGGGACAGGGAAGAGTATGGCTACACCTTC
J gene: TRBJ2-3; D gene: TRBD2; V gene: TRBV29-1; clone size: NA; CDR3 protein: CSVDRTSGGVTDTQYF; CDR3 DNA: TGCAGCGTTGACCGAACTAGCGGGGGGGTCACAGATACGCAGTATTTT
J gene: TRBJ1-6; D gene: NA; V gene: TRBV7-9; clone size: NA; CDR3 protein: CASSFKRDLSNSPLHF; CDR3 DNA: TGTGCCAGCAGCTTTAAGAGGGATTTAAGTAATTCACCCCTCCACTTT
J gene: TRBJ2-7; D gene: NA; V gene: TRBV30; clone size: NA; CDR3 protein: CAWSVRSSYEQYF; CDR3 DNA: TGTGCCTGGAGTGTACGGAGCTCCTACGAGCAGTACTTC
J gene: TRBJ1-1; D gene: NA; V gene: TRBV28; clone size: NA; CDR3 protein: CASSFSGGVEAFF; CDR3 DNA: TGTGCCAGCAGTTTCAGTGGGGGGGTGGAAGCTTTCTTT
J gene: TRBJ1-4; D gene: NA; V gene: TRBV15; clone size: NA; CDR3 protein: CATSRAGSGEKLFF; CDR3 DNA: TGTGCCACCAGCAGAGCTGGGTCAGGAGAAAAACTGTTTTTT
J gene: TRBJ2-3; D gene: TRBD2; V gene: TRBV11-2; clone size: NA; CDR3 protein: CASSSGLAGLTDTQYF; CDR3 DNA: TGTGCCAGCAGCTCCGGACTAGCGGGGTTAACAGATACGCAGTATTTT
J gene: TRBJ1-2; D gene: NA; V gene: TRBV29-1; clone size: NA; CDR3 protein: CSVDLQGAYGYTF; CDR3 DNA: TGCAGCGTTGACCTACAAGGGGCCTATGGCTACACCTTC
J gene: TRBJ2-2; D gene: TRBD1; V gene: TRBV15; clone size: NA; CDR3 protein: CATSKQGPGTGELFF; CDR3 DNA: TGTGCCACCAGCAAACAGGGGCCGGGAACCGGGGAGCTGTTTTTT
J gene: TRBJ2-7; D gene: NA; V gene: TRBV28; clone size: NA; CDR3 protein: CASSRWGDEQYF; CDR3 DNA: TGTGCCAGCAGTCGGTGGGGGGACGAGCAGTACTTC
J gene: TRBJ2-2; D gene: TRBD1; V gene: TRBV6-5; clone size: NA; CDR3 protein: CAGRIGTGATGELFF; CDR3 DNA: TGTGCCGGTAGAATAGGGACAGGAGCCACCGGGGAGCTGTTTTTT
J gene: TRBJ1-1; D gene: NA; V gene: TRBV11-2; clone size: NA; CDR3 protein: CASSLEGRANTEAFF; CDR3 DNA: TGTGCCAGCAGCTTAGAGGGCAGGGCTAACACTGAAGCTTTCTTT
J gene: TRBJ1-3; D gene: NA; V gene: TRBV11-2; clone size: NA; CDR3 protein: CASSPLLGNTIYF; CDR3 DNA: TGTGCCAGCAGCCCCCTCCTGGGAAACACCATATATTTT
J gene: TRBJ2-2; D gene: NA; V gene: TRBV7-9; clone size: NA; CDR3 protein: CASSLGSGYYGELFF; CDR3 DNA: TGTGCCAGCAGCTTAGGTTCCGGGTATTACGGGGAGCTGTTTTTT
J gene: TRBJ2-6; D gene: NA; V gene: TRBV19; clone size: NA; CDR3 protein: CASSIPPGSLSGANVLTF; CDR3 DNA: TGTGCCAGTAGTATCCCTCCGGGGTCCCTCTCTGGGGCCAACGTCCTGACTTTC
J gene: TRBJ2-1; D gene: NA; V gene: TRBV5-5; clone size: NA; CDR3 protein: CASRVGAGRVNEQFF; CDR3 DNA: TGTGCCAGCAGAGTGGGGGCAGGGAGGGTCAATGAGCAGTTCTTC
J gene: TRBJ2-5; D gene: NA; V gene: TRBV6-1; clone size: NA; CDR3 protein: CASSEDFPRRETQYF; CDR3 DNA: TGTGCCAGCAGTGAAGACTTCCCGAGGAGAGAGACCCAGTACTTC
J gene: TRBJ2-3; D gene: TRBD1; V gene: TRBV9; clone size: once; CDR3 protein: CASSPRTGGRYTDTQYF; CDR3 DNA: TGTGCCAGCAGCCCCAGGACAGGGGGCAGATACACAGATACGCAGTATTTT
J gene: TRBJ2-7; D gene: TRBD1; V gene: TRBV6-6; clone size: once; CDR3 protein: CASSPNRGQGVISESYEQYF; CDR3 DNA: TGTGCCAGCAGTCCGAACAGGGGACAGGGGGTCATCTCGGAGTCCTACGAGCAGTACTTC
J gene: TRBJ1-1; D gene: NA; V gene: TRBV7-8; clone size: NA; CDR3 protein: CASSLLLGAFNTEAFF; CDR3 DNA: TGTGCCAGCAGCCTATTATTAGGGGCTTTTAACACTGAAGCTTTCTTT
J gene: TRBJ1-1; D gene: NA; V gene: TRBV7-6; clone size: NA; CDR3 protein: CASSLVSTTNTEAFF; CDR3 DNA: TGTGCCAGCAGCTTAGTTAGCACCACGAACACTGAAGCTTTCTTT
J gene: TRBJ1-1; D gene: NA; V gene: TRBV5-1; clone size: NA; CDR3 protein: CASSLVSGNTEAFF; CDR3 DNA: TGCGCCAGCAGCTTGGTGTCAGGGAATACTGAAGCTTTCTTT
J gene: TRBJ2-1; D gene: TRBD1; V gene: TRBV18; clone size: few; CDR3 protein: CASSPRDSSYNEQFF; CDR3 DNA: TGTGCCAGCTCACCGAGGGACAGCTCCTACAATGAGCAGTTCTTC
J gene: TRBJ1-1; D gene: TRBD1; V gene: TRBV10-3; clone size: once; CDR3 protein: CAIGATGVFGTEAFF; CDR3 DNA: TGTGCCATCGGGGCAACAGGGGTTTTTGGCACTGAAGCTTTCTTT